A selection of T cell receptor beta chains follows, all from one sample in a study of vaccination and CD4 T cells after COVID-19. These TCRs' antigens remain unknown. TCRdb reprocessed the PCR reads via MiXCR and lists one record per CDR3 protein. Among some 13,000 distinct CDR3 sequences listed, roughly 60% were seen once. The sequenced sample consisted of CD4+ T cells from blood, cultured in vitro. All receptors derive from a human donor who had recovered from COVID-19. Both conserved end residues are part of each CDR3. D genes are given only for firm matches. Clone sizes are given selectively: once, few, many, or a class where the clone is expanded.

j_call d_call clone_size v_call cdr3_aa cdr3_nt
TRBJ1-2 NA NA TRBV10-3 CAISGQDINYGYTF TGTGCCATCAGTGGGCAGGACATTAACTATGGCTACACCTTC
TRBJ1-5 NA NA TRBV24-1 CATSDLNRASNQPQHF TGTGCCACCAGTGATTTGAATAGGGCCAGCAATCAGCCCCAGCATTTT
TRBJ1-6 NA NA TRBV19 CASGQPFNSPLHF TGTGCCAGCGGACAACCTTTTAATTCACCCCTCCACTTT
TRBJ2-3 NA NA TRBV20-1 CSATQGGPDTQYF TGCAGTGCTACGCAGGGAGGCCCAGATACGCAGTATTTT
TRBJ2-5 NA NA TRBV4-1 CASSQAVTRGGETQYF TGCGCCAGCAGCCAAGCCGTGACCCGGGGTGGGGAGACCCAGTACTTC
TRBJ1-5 NA few TRBV20-1 CSALRPNQPQHF TGCAGTGCCCTGAGACCCAATCAGCCCCAGCATTTT
TRBJ2-2 NA NA TRBV7-3 CASSLVQNTGELFF TGTGCCAGCAGCTTAGTCCAGAACACCGGGGAGCTGTTTTTT
TRBJ2-7 NA once TRBV5-1 CASSLGFPQRDTPYEQYF TGCGCCAGCAGCTTGGGGTTTCCCCAGCGGGACACCCCCTACGAGCAGTACTTC
TRBJ2-5 TRBD2 NA TRBV20-1 CSARVLAEETQYF TGCAGTGCTAGAGTGCTAGCGGAAGAGACCCAGTACTTC
TRBJ2-7 TRBD2 NA TRBV20-1 CSAHLAASYEQYF TGCAGTGCTCACCTAGCGGCCTCCTACGAGCAGTACTTC
TRBJ2-5 TRBD1 once TRBV7-8 CASSSDRGETQYF TGTGCCAGCAGCTCGGACAGGGGTGAGACCCAGTACTTC